The rows below give T cell receptor beta chains drawn from one sample of a study of OX40 agonist ivuxolimab in advanced cancers. Assay used: immunoSEQ multiplex PCR; TCRdb lists only in-frame clones, some missing. Among tens of thousands of clones listed, more than 85% were seen once. Sequencing was performed on CD4+ or CD8+ T cells sorted from blood, taken in a trial of the OX40 agonist ivuxolimab. Source of these receptors: an adult with an advanced solid tumor such as melanoma, head and neck, liver or kidney cancer. CDR3s include the opening cysteine and the closing phenylalanine or tryptophan. D genes are given only for firm matches. Not every row has a clone size; where given, it reads once, few, many or a size class.

V gene	clone size	D gene	J gene	CDR3 DNA	CDR3 protein
TRBV4-1	-	TRBD1	TRBJ1-4	TGCGCCAGCAGCCACCCCGGACAGGGCCGGCAAACTAATGAAAAACTGTTTTTT	CASSHPGQGRQTNEKLFF
TRBV7-8	-	-	TRBJ2-2	TGTGCCAGCACCTTAGGGGATTCGAACACCGGGGAGCTGTTTTTT	CASTLGDSNTGELFF
TRBV5-4	-	-	TRBJ1-1	TGTGCCAGCAGCTTCAGGGTGGAGAACACTGAAGCTTTCTTT	CASSFRVENTEAFF
TRBV30	-	-	TRBJ2-7	TGTGCCTGGAGTGGGGGCGGGTTAACAAAAGGCGAGCAGTACTTC	CAWSGGGLTKGEQYF
TRBV11-2	-	-	TRBJ2-7	TGTGCCAGCAGCTCCACAAACTCCTACGAGCAGTACTTC	CASSSTNSYEQYF
TRBV19	-	-	TRBJ2-1	TGTGCCAGTAGTCTGACAGGTTACAATGAGCAGTTCTTC	CASSLTGYNEQFF
TRBV15	-	-	TRBJ2-5	TGTGCCACCAGGCCGGGGAGGTACCAAGAGACCCAGTACTTC	CATRPGRYQETQYF
TRBV13	-	TRBD2	TRBJ2-1	TGTGCCAGCAGCTTAGAACTAGCGGGAGGGTATGAGCAGTTCTTC	CASSLELAGGYEQFF
TRBV6-5	-	TRBD1	TRBJ2-1	TGTGCCAGCAGTGCAGGGGGCGACTACAATGAGCAGTTCTTC	CASSAGGDYNEQFF
TRBV11-2	-	-	TRBJ2-7	TGTGCCAGCAGCCCCTGGGACACGGGCGAGCAGTACTTC	CASSPWDTGEQYF
TRBV27	few	-	TRBJ2-7	TGTGCCAGCAGTTTATCCGCAGGGACCTACGAGCAGTACTTC	CASSLSAGTYEQYF
TRBV6-5	-	-	TRBJ2-5	TGTGCCAGCAGTACGGGGCAGGGGCAACAGACCCAGTACTTC	CASSTGQGQQTQYF
TRBV7-2	-	TRBD2	TRBJ2-7	TGTGCCAGCAGTCTTCATGGCGGGAGTGAGCAGTACTTC	CASSLHGGSEQYF
TRBV10-2	once	-	TRBJ1-6	TGCGCCAGCAGTGAGTCAGGACGGATTAATTCACCCCTCCACTTT	CASSESGRINSPLHF
TRBV29-1	-	-	TRBJ1-1	TGCAGCGTTGAAGTGGGGGAATATACTGAAGCTTTCTTT	CSVEVGEYTEAFF